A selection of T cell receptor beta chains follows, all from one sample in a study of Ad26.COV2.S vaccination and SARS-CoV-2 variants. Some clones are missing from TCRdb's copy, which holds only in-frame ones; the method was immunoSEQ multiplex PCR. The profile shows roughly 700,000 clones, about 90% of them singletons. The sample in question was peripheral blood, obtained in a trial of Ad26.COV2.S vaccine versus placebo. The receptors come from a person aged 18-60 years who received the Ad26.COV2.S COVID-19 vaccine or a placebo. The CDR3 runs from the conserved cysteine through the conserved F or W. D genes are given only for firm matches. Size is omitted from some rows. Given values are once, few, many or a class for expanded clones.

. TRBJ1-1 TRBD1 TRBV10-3 TGTGCCATCAGTAGACAGGGGATGGCTTTCTTT CAISRQGMAFF
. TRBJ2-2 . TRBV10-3 TGTGCCGCAACAGGGTCTTACACCGGGGAGCTGTTTTTT CAATGSYTGELFF
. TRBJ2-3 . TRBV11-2 TGTGCCAGCAGCATAGGGCAGGCTAGCACAGATACGCAGTATTTT CASSIGQASTDTQYF
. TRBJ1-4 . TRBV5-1 TGCGCCAGCAGCTTTGGCACAGGGCCTAATGAAAAACTGTTTTTT CASSFGTGPNEKLFF
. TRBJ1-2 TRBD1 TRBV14 TGTGCCAGCAGCCAAGAGTGGCAGGGGGATGGCTACACCTTC CASSQEWQGDGYTF
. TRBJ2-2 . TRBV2 TGTGCCAGCCCCTCGAACACCGGGGAGCTGTTTTTT CASPSNTGELFF
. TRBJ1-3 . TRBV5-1 TGCGCCAGCAGCTTGGTAGGACAGTCAAACTCTGGAAACACCATATATTTT CASSLVGQSNSGNTIYF
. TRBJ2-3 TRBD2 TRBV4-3 TGCGCCAGCAGCCAAGGGTGGGGCTTAGCGGGGAGCACAGATACGCAGTATTTT CASSQGWGLAGSTDTQYF
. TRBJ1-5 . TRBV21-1 TGTGCCAGCGTCCCTCCCGGGACAGGGGGCCTCAATCAGCCCCAGCATTTT CASVPPGTGGLNQPQHF
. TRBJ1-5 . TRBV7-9 TGTGCCAGCAGCTTTCTGGACGGGAATCAGCCCCAGCATTTT CASSFLDGNQPQHF
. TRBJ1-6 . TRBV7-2 TGTGCCAGCAGCTTGCGAGCACCCAGTTTTTCACCCCTCCACTTT CASSLRAPSFSPLHF
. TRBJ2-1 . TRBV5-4 TGTGCCAGCAGCTTGCCCGGACCCCCAGGTAATGAGCAGTTCTTC CASSLPGPPGNEQFF
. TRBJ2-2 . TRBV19 TGTGCCAGTAGTATTGCAGGATTTAACACCGGGGAGCTGTTTTTT CASSIAGFNTGELFF
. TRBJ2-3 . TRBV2 TGTGCCAGCAGAGGGGCGCGGACGCAGTATTTT CASRGARTQYF
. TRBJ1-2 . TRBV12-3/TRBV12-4 TGTGCCAGCAGTTTCGAGGGGAACTATGGCTACACCTTC CASSFEGNYGYTF
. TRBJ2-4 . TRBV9 TGTGCCAGCAGCGCCTACAGGGCCCAAAACATTCAGTACTTC CASSAYRAQNIQYF
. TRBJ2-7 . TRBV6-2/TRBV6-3 TGTGCCAGCAGCCCCAATCTCGAGCAGTACTTC CASSPNLEQYF
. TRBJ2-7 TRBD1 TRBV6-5 TGTGCCAGCAGCAGGGGGTCGGACGAGCAGTACTTC CASSRGSDEQYF
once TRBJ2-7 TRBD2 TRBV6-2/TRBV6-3 TGTGCCAGCAGTTCACCGGGACTAGCGGGACTTCCCTACGAGCAGTACTTC CASSSPGLAGLPYEQYF
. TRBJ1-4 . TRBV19 TGTGCCAGTAGCCCCCTTGATGATGAAAAACTGTTTTTT CASSPLDDEKLFF
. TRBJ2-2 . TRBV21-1 TGTGCCAGCAGCAAGGGGGTACAGGGAGCCGGGGAGCTGTTTTTT CASSKGVQGAGELFF
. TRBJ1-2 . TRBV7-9 TGTGCCAGCAGCTTAGCAGGGTACTATGGCTACACCTTC CASSLAGYYGYTF
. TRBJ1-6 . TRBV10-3 TGTGCCATCAGTGAGTCGGCGGGCGGGAATTCACCCCTCCACTTT CAISESAGGNSPLHF
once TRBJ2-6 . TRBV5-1 TGCGCCAGCAGCTTTAGGGACGGTAACTCTGGGGCCAACGTCCTGACTTTC CASSFRDGNSGANVLTF
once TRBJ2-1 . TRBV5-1 TGCGCCAGTAAGCGAGGAGGTTATGAGCAGTTCTTC CASKRGGYEQFF
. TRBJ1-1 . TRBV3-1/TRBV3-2 TGTGCCAGCAGCCAAGATTCAGGGTTCACTGAAGCTTTCTTT CASSQDSGFTEAFF
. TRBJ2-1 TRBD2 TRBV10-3 TGTGCCATCAGTGCCGTTGGCGGGAGAGGTATCAATGAGCAGTTCTTC CAISAVGGRGINEQFF
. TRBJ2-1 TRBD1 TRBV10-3 TGTGCCATCACTGGGACAGTCTACAATGAGCAGTTCTTC CAITGTVYNEQFF
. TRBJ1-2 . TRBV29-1 TGCAGCGTTGAAGATCAAGTGGAGGGCTACACCTTC CSVEDQVEGYTF
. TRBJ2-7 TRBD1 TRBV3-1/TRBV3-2 TGTGCCAGCAGCTGCGGACAGGGCCTCCTCTACGAGCAGTACTTC CASSCGQGLLYEQYF
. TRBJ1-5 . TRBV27 TGTGCCAGCAGCCCGGCGGGGGGGCTCCAGCCCCAGCATTTT CASSPAGGLQPQHF
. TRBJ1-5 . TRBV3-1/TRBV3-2 TGTGCCAGCAACTGGACAGCAGATAGCAATCAGCCCCAGCATTTT CASNWTADSNQPQHF
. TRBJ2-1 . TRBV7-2 TGTGCCAGCAGCTTAGTTTGGACTAAAAGCTCCTACAATGAGCAGTTCTTC CASSLVWTKSSYNEQFF
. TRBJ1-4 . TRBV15 TGTGCCACCAGCAGAGGGGGGCGAACTAATGAAAAACTGTTTTTT CATSRGGRTNEKLFF
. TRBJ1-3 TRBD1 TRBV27 TGTGCCAGCAGTCGACAGGGCTCTGGAAACACCATATATTTT CASSRQGSGNTIYF
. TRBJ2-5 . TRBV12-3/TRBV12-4 TGTGCCAGCAGTTTCCTGGGCCAAGAGACCCAGTACTTC CASSFLGQETQYF
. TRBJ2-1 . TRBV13 TGTGCCAGCATGTGGCGGAGGGGTAATGAGCAGTTCTTC CASMWRRGNEQFF
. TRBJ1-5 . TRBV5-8 TGTGCCAGCAGCTTGATCCGCAATCAGCCCCAGCATTTT CASSLIRNQPQHF
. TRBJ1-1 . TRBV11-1 TGTGCCAGCAGCTTGGGGAGACCAATGAACACTGAAGCTTTCTTT CASSLGRPMNTEAFF
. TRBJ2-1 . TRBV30 TGTGCCTGGAGGCGGGACTGGGCCTCCAATGAGCAGTTCTTC CAWRRDWASNEQFF
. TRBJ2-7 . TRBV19 TGTGCCAGTAGTATAACAGGAACCTACGAGCAGTACTTC CASSITGTYEQYF
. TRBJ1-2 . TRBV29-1 TGCAGCGTTGATGCCGGATATGGCTACACCTTC CSVDAGYGYTF
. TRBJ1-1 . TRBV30 TGTGCCTGGAGTGGAACAGCCGGAAGGGATGAAGCTTTCTTT CAWSGTAGRDEAFF
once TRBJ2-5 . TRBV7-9 TGTGCCAGCAGCTTAGCATGGCAGGAAGAGACCCAGTACTTC CASSLAWQEETQYF
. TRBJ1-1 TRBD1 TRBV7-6 TGTGCCAGCAGCCGACAGGGGAACACTGAAGCTTTCTTT CASSRQGNTEAFF
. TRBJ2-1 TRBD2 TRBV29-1 TGCAGCGCCCCAAGACCTAGCGGCGACCCCAATGAGCAGTTCTTC CSAPRPSGDPNEQFF
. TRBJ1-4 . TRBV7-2 TGTGCCAGCAGAACTAACTCGGGGACTAATGAAAAACTGTTTTTT CASRTNSGTNEKLFF
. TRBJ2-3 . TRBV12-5 TGTGCTAGTGGTTTGGGGGGTCCTAGCACAGATACGCAGTATTTT CASGLGGPSTDTQYF
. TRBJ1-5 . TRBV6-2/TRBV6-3 TGTGCCAGCAGTCCGAGACACCTAGTTCCCAATCAGCCCCAGCATTTT CASSPRHLVPNQPQHF
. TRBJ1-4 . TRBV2 TGTGCCACCCGGGGGTTGGGGGAAAAACTGTTTTTT CATRGLGEKLFF
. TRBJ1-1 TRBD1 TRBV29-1 TGCAGCGGAGACAGGGAACGGGACACTGAAGCTTTCTTT CSGDRERDTEAFF
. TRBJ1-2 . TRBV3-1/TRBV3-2 TGTGCCACCCGTGAGTGGCAAGATGGCTACACCTTC CATREWQDGYTF
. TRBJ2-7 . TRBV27 TGTGCCAGCAGCTCTATCCCGACCTACGAGCAGTACTTC CASSSIPTYEQYF
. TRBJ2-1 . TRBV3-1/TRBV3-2 TGTGCCAGCAGCCAAGACGGGGTTTTCGATGAGCAGTTCTTC CASSQDGVFDEQFF
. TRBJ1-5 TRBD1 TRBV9 TGTGCCAGCAGCGTAGGACAGGGGACGGGTCAGCCCCAGCATTTT CASSVGQGTGQPQHF
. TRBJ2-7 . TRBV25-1 TGTGCCAGCAGTCAGTTCTACGAGCAGTACTTC CASSQFYEQYF
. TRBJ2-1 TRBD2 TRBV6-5 TGTGCCAGCAGCCCGACTAGCGGGCCCTACAATGAGCAGTTCTTC CASSPTSGPYNEQFF
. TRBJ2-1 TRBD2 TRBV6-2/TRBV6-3 TGTGCCAGCAGTCTCACGGGGGGGAATGAGCAGTTCTTC CASSLTGGNEQFF
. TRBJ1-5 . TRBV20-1 TGCAGTGCTAGTCCGGATTATAGCAATCAGCCCCAGCATTTT CSASPDYSNQPQHF